A single sample is the source of the 15 T cell receptor beta chains below, sequenced in a study of T cell repertoires in cytomegalovirus infection. No antigen has been identified for these receptors. TCRdb reanalysed the reads using MiXCR and keeps one entry per CDR3 protein. The sample yields a few hundred thousand distinct CDR3 sequences, about 35% seen once. The sample in question was cultured PBMCs, obtained from culture after CMV antigen stimulation. These receptors originate from a human donor in good health (CMV status not recorded). Some clones in this sample may be carry-over from other donors' samples.

V is TRBV15 and J is TRBJ2-5, with D possibly matching TRBD2 (6 bases). The germline gives CDR1 LNHNV, CDR2 YYDKDF (reference sequence). There are 15 residues in the CDR3. Trimming took off 0 bases at V and 5 bases at J, with 13 bases between the two ends. The chain's CDR3 is CATSRDRDSGETQYF. DNA for the CDR3: TGTGCCACCAGCAGAGACCGGGACTCAGGGGAGACCCAGTACTTC.

The rearrangement uses TRBV7-3 and TRBJ2-3; 10 bases are shared with TRBD1. The CDR3 runs to 15 residues. V was clipped by 5 bases and J by 4 bases; unmatched bases: 6. Germline V gene lookup returns CDR1 SGHTA and CDR2 FQGTGA. The DNA for the CDR3 is TGTGCCAGCAGCCAAAGCGGGACAGGGGCAGATACGCAGTATTTT. It codes for CASSQSGTGADTQYF.

The chain links TRBV10-2 to TRBJ2-1; no definite D call. This CDR3 contains 11 residues. Germline V gives CDR1 WSHSY, CDR2 SAAADI. V was trimmed by 1 base and J by 8 bases, leaving 3 bases between them. The DNA of the CDR3 is TGCGCCAGCAGTGAGTGGGATGAGCAGTTCTTC. Its translation: CASSEWDEQFF.

This clonotype was counted ten times or more. The chain carries TRBV6-1 and TRBJ2-7; 8 nucleotides match TRBD1. Per germline, CDR1 MNHNS and CDR2 SASEGT. Trimming removed 3 bases from V and 5 bases from J; junction bases left unmatched: 9. The CDR3 consists of 15 residues. DNA for the CDR3: TGTGCCAGCAGTGATCAGGGGGCGGCCTCGGACGAGCAGTACGTC. This gives the protein CASSDQGAASDEQYV.

This clonotype was recorded a few times. The V and J genes are TRBV7-2 and TRBJ2-5; weak D call: TRBD1 (6 bases). V was pared by 4 bases and J by 3 bases, with 9 bases between. The CDR3 runs to 13 residues. CDR1 is SGHTA, CDR2 FQGNSA, per germline. Written as DNA, the CDR3 is TGTGCCAGCAGCTATCAGGGGAAAGAGACCCAGTACTTC. Its translation: CASSYQGKETQYF.

This clonotype was seen ten or more times. This chain joins TRBV7-2 and TRBJ2-3; D may correspond to TRBD1 or TRBD2 (5 bases each). CDR3 length: 12 amino acids. In germline, CDR1 is SGHTA, CDR2 FQGNSA. V lost 2 bases and J lost 8, with 8 bases in between. Here the CDR3 reads CASSLFGATQYF. The DNA of the CDR3 is TGTGCCAGCAGCTTATTCGGGGCTACGCAGTATTTT. Full variable domain (remainder filled in from reference TRBV7-2 and TRBJ2-3): GAGVSQSPSNKVTEKGKDVELRCDPISGHTALYWYRQSLGQGLEFLIYFQGNSAPDKSGLPSDRFSAERTGGSVSTLTIQRTQQEDSAVYLCASSLFGATQYFGPGTRLTVL.

This clonotype was counted only a few times. The chain joins TRBV7-8 to TRBJ2-4, with unresolved D. The CDR3 covers 16 residues. Germline lookup yields CDR1 SGHVS and CDR2 FQNEAQ. Trimming left V 4 bases short and J 1 base short, with 14 bases between. CDR3 sequence: CASSSPTRWAKNIQYF. CDR3 sequence (DNA): TGTGCCAGCAGCTCTCCAACCCGGTGGGCCAAAAACATTCAGTACTTC.

This clonotype was found once. The chain combines TRBV12-3 or TRBV12-4 with TRBJ1-1; tentatively, D is TRBD1 (5 bases). V was cut by 3 bases and J by 3 bases, with 17 bases left in between. CDR3 length: 16 amino acids. Here the CDR3 reads CASSFRLYGDDTEAFF. The CDR3 DNA sequence: TGTGCCAGCAGTTTTAGGTTGTATGGGGACGACACTGAAGCTTTCTTT.

V and J are TRBV20-1 and TRBJ2-7; tentatively, D is TRBD2 (6 bases). The length of the CDR3 is 12 residues. Germline assignment: CDR1 DFQATT and CDR2 SNEGSKA (reference sequence). This CDR3 is CSAGLASEEQYF. For the CDR3, the DNA is TGCAGCGCGGGACTTGCTTCGGAGGAGCAGTACTTC.

This clonotype was seen a few times. The rearrangement links TRBV7-9 to TRBJ2-7; 10 bases are a match to TRBD1. This CDR3 region has 14 residues. The germline gives CDR1 SEHNR, CDR2 FQNEAQ (reference sequence). Trimming removed 1 base from V and 5 bases from J; junction bases left unmatched: 2. This chain's CDR3 is CASSLDGTGDEQYF. CDR3 nucleotides: TGTGCCAGCAGCTTAGATGGGACAGGGGACGAGCAGTACTTC.

This rearrangement joins TRBV28 to TRBJ1-5; TRBD1 agrees at 7 bases. The ends lost 6 bases at V and 2 bases at J; junction bases unmatched: 10. The CDR3 loop spans 16 amino acids. CDR1 and CDR2 from the germline V gene are MDHEN and SYDVKM. The CDR3 sequence is CASSSAEGAGNQPQHF. For the CDR3, the DNA is TGTGCCAGCAGCTCTGCTGAGGGGGCAGGCAATCAGCCCCAGCATTTT.

The CDR3 nucleotides are TGTGCCAGCAGCTTAGAGGGAGCGGGAGAAGAGACCCAGTACTTC. The encoded protein is CASSLEGAGEETQYF. The chain couples TRBV7-6 to TRBJ2-5, with 8 bases fitting TRBD2. CDR1 is SGHVS, CDR2 FNYEAQ, per germline. V shed 1 base and J 3 bases; nucleotides not matched to a gene: 4. This CDR3 has 15 amino acids. Combining the CDR3 with reference TRBV7-6 and TRBJ2-5 gives the whole variable domain GAGVSQSPRYKVTKRGQDVALRCDPISGHVSLYWYRQALGQGPEFLTYFNYEAQQDKSGLPNDRFSAERPEGSISTLTIQRTEQRDSAMYRCASSLEGAGEETQYFGPGTRLLVL.

The chain is built from TRBV12-3 or TRBV12-4 and TRBJ2-1; D remains unclear. CDR3 length: 12 residues. Trimming removed 7 bases from V and 8 bases from J, with 12 bases in between. DNA of the CDR3: TGTGCCAGCACCTCCATGGCGCATGAGCAGTTCTTC. It codes for CASTSMAHEQFF.

The rearrangement joins TRBV7-9 to TRBJ2-1, with 11 bases lining up with TRBD2. V lost 4 bases and J lost 0; bases outside the gene matches: 8. The length of the CDR3 is 18 residues. Germline V gene sequence: CDR1 SEHNR, CDR2 FQNEAQ (reference sequence). The CDR3 DNA is TGTGCCAGCAGCTCGCCGGGACTAGCGGTAAACTCCTACAATGAGCAGTTCTTC. Protein: CASSSPGLAVNSYNEQFF.

This clonotype came up a few times. This sequence joins TRBV7-2 and TRBJ2-7; D perhaps matches TRBD2 (5 bases). Looked up from germline, CDR1 is SGHTA and CDR2 is FQGNSA. The CDR3 sequence is 15 residues long. V lost 0 bases to trimming and J lost 2 bases, with 11 bases between them. The CDR3 region is CASSLAGWTAYEQYF. The CDR3 DNA reads as TGTGCCAGCAGCTTAGCCGGTTGGACTGCCTACGAGCAGTACTTC. The complete variable domain, with remaining parts taken from reference TRBV7-2 and TRBJ2-7, reads GAGVSQSPSNKVTEKGKDVELRCDPISGHTALYWYRQSLGQGLEFLIYFQGNSAPDKSGLPSDRFSAERTGGSVSTLTIQRTQQEDSAVYLCASSLAGWTAYEQYFGPGTRLTVT.